Sequencing of this T cell receptor (beta chain) was carried out in a study of T cells after posttransplantation cyclophosphamide. Study-wide findings and caveats: Blood and skin or GI T cell repertoires showed limited TRB overlap.

The protocol was immunoSEQ multiplex PCR, while the TCRdb copy is restricted to in-frame clones and leaves out a portion. The sample presents fewer than 35,000 clones, none singletons. This clone has ten or more counts. Its antigen is not known. V gave up 5 bases and J gave up 0 bases, with 14 bases separating them. CDR1 is SGHTA, CDR2 FQGNSA, per germline. The CDR3 covers 16 residues. The sequencing input was PBMCs. The clonotype comes from a woman in her 30s in good health and a related stem cell transplant donor. The chain uses TRBV7-2 and TRBJ2-1, with D tentatively TRBD2 (7 bases). The CDR3 DNA sequence: TGTGCCAGCAGCCGAGTCGGGGGGCACTCCTACAATGAGCAGTTCTTC. Translation gives CASSRVGGHSYNEQFF.